This T cell receptor beta chain comes out of a study of vaccination effects on CD4 cells after COVID-19. Overall study context: Each participant received a vaccine that was either BNT162b2 or mRNA-1273, given as two doses. Study results and caveats: Few convalescent patients and no early post-infection timepoints were included in the study. Marked clonal contraction was seen in infection- and vaccine-induced clones late after vaccination.

Profiling relied on immunoSEQ multiplex PCR, and the TCRdb table lists in-frame clones only, not all of them. The sample consists of about 22,000 clones, approximately 72% of them appearing once. About this clone: Its cognate antigen is unknown.

Before sequencing, viral peptide pools were used by the ViraFEST assay to expand antigen-specific CD4+ T cells. Having been cultured for less than 13 days, the cells underwent CD4+ T cell isolation. Nucleocapsid antibody tests were negative, and the vaccine recipients had no prior SARS-CoV-2 infection. Fresh IL-2-containing medium replaced half the medium on days 3 and 7. CDR1 and CDR2 from the germline V gene are MNHEY and SVGEGT. Trimming stripped 2 bases from V and 5 bases from J, with 9 bases between. This CDR3 has 13 amino acids. This TCR derives from a human donor who received a COVID-19 vaccine. Sequencing used CD4+ T cells from PBMCs cultured with HCoV-NL63 spike peptides, obtained before COVID-19 vaccination. The gene calls are TRBV6-2 or TRBV6-3 and TRBJ1-1, with D maybe TRBD1 (6 bases). The CDR3 DNA reads as TGTGCCAGCAGTTACATGGGGGCTACTGAAGCTTTCTTT. Translating it yields CASSYMGATEAFF.